The 30 T cell receptor beta chains reported below all come from one sample, sequenced in a study of prognosis after radiotherapy for stage I lung cancer. Two rounds of multiplex PCR amplified TCR beta CDR3 from genomic DNA. During first-round PCR, primers specific to each TRBV and TRBJ gene were used. TCRdb redid the calling of the multiplex PCR reads with MiXCR, one entry per CDR3 protein. Of 20,000 to 30,000 distinct CDR3 sequences detected, roughly two fifths appear once; the ten largest clones hold roughly 21%. Sample: PBMCs, taken before or after stereotactic body radiation therapy (not recorded which). The source of these receptors is a donor at least 50 years old with non-small cell lung cancer.

Concerning this clonotype: This likely reflects a read error, since a far larger clone is one base away. The CDR3 region has the DNA TGTGCCAGCATTTACTCCCGGGACGCCGGGGAGGCGAGGGTTGGCTACACCTTC. Amino acids: CASIYSRDAGEARVGYTF. The V and J genes are TRBV6-4 and TRBJ1-2, with a weak D call TRBD1 (5 bases). CDR3 length: 18 amino acids. Trimming shortened V by 7 bases and J by 7 bases, and 31 bases separated the two germline ends. CDR1 is MRHNA and CDR2 is SNTAGT in the germline V gene.

This clonotype was picked up a small number of times. The chain links TRBV6-1 to TRBJ2-2; 7 nucleotides align to TRBD1. Germline-derived CDR1 and CDR2 are MNHNS and SASEGT. The J segment lost 5 bases and the V segment lost 3 bases, leaving 6 bases of the junction unmatched. This CDR3 has 15 amino acids. CDR3 sequence (DNA): TGTGCCAGCAGTGAGTCGACAGGGTGGACCGGGGAGCTGTTTTTT. It codes for CASSESTGWTGELFF.

This clonotype showed up many times. The chain combines TRBV19 with TRBJ2-1; possibly TRBD1 or TRBD2 for D (5 bases each). The CDR3 is made up of 15 amino acids. The germline V and J ends were trimmed by 1 base and 7 bases, with 14 bases remaining between them. CDR1 and CDR2 (germline): LNHDA, SQIVND (reference sequence). CDR3: CASSIGRQRINEQFF. CDR3 sequence (DNA): TGTGCCAGTAGTATAGGGCGACAGCGGATAAATGAGCAGTTCTTC.

This clonotype was recorded a few times. A read error likely explains this, since a far larger clone differs by one base. The V call is TRBV6-1, the J call TRBJ2-1; 8 positions agree with TRBD2. Germline V gene data show CDR1 as MNHNS and CDR2 as SASEGT. The CDR3 spans 16 residues. The trim removed 7 bases at V and 1 base at J, leaving 9 bases unmatched. For the CDR3, the DNA is TGTGCCAGCATTTCCCAACTAGCGGAGTCCTACAATGAGCAGTTCTTC. Its protein product is CASISQLAESYNEQFF.

Turning to this clonotype: The likely explanation is a read error, given a far larger clone one base away. The CDR3 is CASYLVYNSPLHF. The CDR3 coding sequence is TGTGCCAGCTACCTGGTGTATAATTCACCCCTCCACTTT. The chain couples TRBV6-4 to TRBJ1-6, with D hard to call. Germline loops: CDR1 MRHNA, CDR2 SNTAGT. This CDR3 contains 13 residues. V was pared by 8 bases and J by 4 bases, with 9 bases between.

This clonotype was found many times. The rearrangement uses TRBV2 and TRBJ2-7, with D possibly TRBD2 on 5 matching bases. CDR3 length equals 13 residues. Per germline, CDR1 SNHLY and CDR2 FYNNEI. V shed 1 base and J shed 11 bases, with 15 bases lying between them. The CDR3 DNA is TGTGCCAGCAGTGAAGTGAGGGTCGGGGTGGAGTACTTC. Translating gives CASSEVRVGVEYF.

The sample holds many counts of this clonotype. The genes are TRBV4-1 and TRBJ2-7; D gene uncertain. Germline CDR1 is MGHRA and CDR2 is YSYEKL. CDR3 length equals 15 residues. The ends were cut back, 4 bases at V and 5 bases at J, with 18 bases in the middle. The CDR3 region is CASSLGETSGDEQYF. The CDR3 DNA follows: TGCGCCAGCAGCCTAGGTGAAACCTCAGGTGACGAGCAGTACTTC.

Of note for this clonotype: At one boundary the junction diverges from the germline segment, which might be a read error. The CDR3 reads CTSSRGQAKLHEQYF. As DNA, the CDR3 is TGCACCAGCAGCCGGGGACAAGCGAAACTCCACGAGCAGTACTTC. The chain links TRBV28 to TRBJ2-7, with a possible D match to TRBD1 (6 bases). The CDR3 consists of 15 residues. Germline V gene lookup returns CDR1 MDHEN and CDR2 SYDVKM.

The sample holds many counts of this clonotype. The V call is TRBV3-1, the J call TRBJ2-3; D is possibly TRBD2 (7 bases). The CDR3 contains 14 residues. V gave up 5 bases and J gave up 4 bases, with 13 bases separating them. The V gene's germline CDR1 is LGHDT and CDR2 YNNKEL (reference sequence). CDR3 coding DNA: TGTGCCAGCAGCAGATCGGGGGGCCCAGATACGCAGTATTTT. Protein sequence: CASSRSGGPDTQYF.

This clonotype was picked up a small number of times. A much larger clone is a single base away; this may be a read error. The CDR3 does not close with the conserved phenylalanine or tryptophan, likely indicating a read error. V is TRBV7-2 and J is TRBJ1-1; the D is unclear. Trimming shortened V by 3 bases and J by 11 bases, and 19 bases separated the two germline ends. Germline V gives CDR1 SGHTA, CDR2 FQGNSA. CDR3 length equals 14 residues. The CDR3 DNA sequence: TGTGCCAGCAGCTTCGCGCCCCAGGCGGAGTGGGCTTTCCTT. Translated, it gives CASSFAPQAEWAFL.

This clonotype was found many times. The chain links TRBV28 to TRBJ1-1, with D uncertain. CDR1 and CDR2 (germline): MDHEN, SYDVKM. The germline V and J ends were trimmed by 6 bases and 7 bases, with 9 bases remaining between them. The CDR3 has 11 amino acids. The DNA of the CDR3 is TGTGCCAGCAGCGACCTTGGTGAAGCTTTCTTT. Its translation: CASSDLGEAFF.

This chain joins TRBV6-5 and TRBJ2-7; TRBD1 matches at 9 bases. CDR1 and CDR2 from the germline V gene are MNHEY and SVGAGI. V trimming: 2 bases; J trimming: 1 base; junction bases outside the gene matches: 0. The CDR3 has 14 residues. The CDR3 loop reads CASSYDRGSYEQYF. The CDR3 coding sequence is TGTGCCAGCAGTTACGACAGGGGGTCCTACGAGCAGTACTTC.

The count of this clonotype is one. The V gene is TRBV6-2 or TRBV6-3, the J gene TRBJ1-5; D unclear. Germline V gives CDR1 MNHEY, CDR2 SVGEGT. The CDR3 contains 15 residues. The V end lost 8 bases, the J end lost 2 bases, and 16 bases lay between the germline ends. The CDR3 DNA follows: TGTGCCAGCTCCAGGTATGGAACGGGCAATCAGCCCCAGCATTTT. This gives the protein CASSRYGTGNQPQHF.

On this clonotype itself: The junction departs from germline at one end; a sequencing error may be responsible. The V call is TRBV4-1, the J call TRBJ1-1; TRBD1 is a possible D gene (6 bases). CDR1 and CDR2 from the germline V gene are MGHRA and YSYEKL. The CDR3 sequence is 18 residues long. The CDR3 sequence is CASSQYGPRGIFDTEAFF. As DNA, the CDR3 is TGCGCCAGCAGCCAATATGGTCCCAGGGGTATTTTCGACACTGAGGCTTTCTTT.

This clonotype was detected ten times or more. The chain is built from TRBV20-1 and TRBJ2-7; 7 bases align to TRBD2. Trimming cost V 3 bases and J 0 bases; bases outside gene matches: 2. From germline, CDR1 is DFQATT and CDR2 SNEGSKA (reference sequence). The CDR3 runs 13 residues. This CDR3 reads CSARLADSYEQYF. The CDR3 region has the DNA TGCAGTGCTAGGCTAGCGGACTCCTACGAGCAGTACTTC.

This chain connects TRBV7-2 to TRBJ2-3, with 8 positions matching TRBD2. This CDR3 contains 14 residues. CDR1 SGHTA and CDR2 FQGNSA come from the germline V gene. V gave up 5 bases and J gave up 5 bases; unmatched junction bases: 6. The CDR3 loop reads CASSLRAGGDTQYF. For the CDR3, the DNA is TGTGCCAGCAGCCTCCGGGCGGGAGGAGATACGCAGTATTTT.

The V and J genes are TRBV6-2 or TRBV6-3 and TRBJ1-2, with TRBD1 as a possible D gene (5 bases). Trimming left V 2 bases short and J 7 bases short, with 17 bases between. The CDR3 sequence is 15 residues long. CDR1 is MNHEY, CDR2 SVGEGT, per germline. The CDR3 here is CASSYASLTVAGYTF. In nucleotides, the CDR3 is TGTGCCAGCAGTTACGCCTCTTTGACAGTGGCTGGCTACACCTTC.

The V call is TRBV20-1, the J call TRBJ2-5, with D perhaps matching TRBD1 or TRBD2 (5 bases each). Germline CDR1 and CDR2: DFQATT and SNEGSKA (reference sequence). With 0 bases removed from V and 7 bases from J, the gap between germline ends came to 21 bases. This CDR3 has 16 amino acids. DNA for the CDR3: TGCAGTGCTAGAGACCACGCCGGGGTCCCAAGGGGGACCCAGTACTTC. This gives the protein CSARDHAGVPRGTQYF.

The V gene is TRBV20-1, the J gene TRBJ2-3; TRBD1 matches at 9 bases. Germline CDR1 DFQATT, CDR2 SNEGSKA (reference sequence). This CDR3 is 15 amino acids long. Trimming took 5 bases from V and 2 from J; bases not matched to a gene: 8. CDR3 protein: CSAPGDRAATDTQYF. DNA for the CDR3: TGCAGTGCTCCGGGGGACAGGGCGGCCACAGATACGCAGTATTTT.

Only a few counts were recorded for this clonotype. The chain has TRBV30 and TRBJ2-3, with D perhaps matching TRBD2 (5 bases). The CDR3 spans 16 residues. Trimming stripped 3 bases from V and 0 bases from J, with 16 bases between. Germline V gene lookup returns CDR1 GTSNPN and CDR2 SVGIG (reference sequence). The DNA of the CDR3 is TGTGCCTGGAGCAGGCTAGCCGTACATAGCACAGATACGCAGTATTTT. As protein: CAWSRLAVHSTDTQYF.

With regard to this clonotype: The junction shows a germline mismatch at one end, possibly a read error. The V and J genes are TRBV6-1 and TRBJ2-7, with 8 bases that match TRBD1. CDR1 MNHNS and CDR2 SASEGT come from the germline V gene. There are 15 residues in the CDR3. As DNA, the CDR3 is TGTGCCAGTAGCCCTGGACAGGGTAGCTCCTACGAGCGGTACTTC. The encoded protein is CASSPGQGSSYERYF.

The count of this clonotype is one. This could be a read error, since a much larger clone is one nucleotide away. This chain uses TRBV5-5 with TRBJ2-7, with D unresolved. Germline CDR1 is SGHKS and CDR2 is YYEKEE (reference sequence). The CDR3 totals 11 residues. Between the trimmed V and J ends, which lost 4 bases and 7 bases, there was a span of 9 bases. CDR3 nucleotide sequence: TGTGCCAGCAGCACCACATGGGAGCAGTACTTC. This translates into CASSTTWEQYF.

About this clonotype: This may arise from a read error, as a much more abundant clone is one base away. V usage is TRBV7-9 and J usage is TRBJ1-6; weak D call: TRBD1 (5 bases). Germline V gene sequence: CDR1 SEHNR, CDR2 FQNEAQ (reference sequence). V lost 7 bases and J lost 14, with 18 bases in between. The CDR3 contains 13 residues. CDR3 residues: CASMGSGPGTLHF. DNA for the CDR3: TGTGCCAGCATGGGGTCGGGGCCCGGGACCCTCCACTTT.

This clonotype has ten or more counts. The V call is TRBV10-3, the J call TRBJ2-7; D is unclear. This CDR3 has 14 residues. V was pared by 2 bases and J by 4 bases, with 12 bases between. In germline, CDR1 is ENHRY, CDR2 SYGVKD. The CDR3, as DNA: TGTGCCATCAGTGAGGTTCGGAAGGGATACGAGCAGTACTTC. Its protein is CAISEVRKGYEQYF.

This chain links TRBV20-1 with TRBJ2-7; 13 positions agree with TRBD2. Germline V gene lookup returns CDR1 DFQATT and CDR2 SNEGSKA (reference sequence). The junction had 7 bases not matched to a gene; V was cut back by 5 bases and J by 6 bases. This CDR3 has 14 residues. The CDR3 here is CSAARLAGGSEQYV. The CDR3, as DNA: TGCAGTGCTGCCCGACTAGCGGGGGGATCCGAGCAGTACGTC.

This clonotype showed up many times. The chain has TRBV5-1 and TRBJ2-3; 7 positions agree with TRBD2. CDR1 SGHRS and CDR2 YFSETQ come from the germline V gene. The CDR3 runs 16 residues. V gave up 5 bases and J gave up 6 bases; unmatched junction bases: 15. The chain's CDR3 is CASRRDYSLPGDTQYF. The CDR3 nucleotides read TGCGCCAGCAGGCGGGACTATTCCCTCCCGGGTGATACGCAGTATTTT.

Regarding this clonotype: A read error may be the cause here, since a much bigger clone is one base away. V is TRBV6-2 or TRBV6-3 and J is TRBJ1-1; tentatively, D is TRBD1 (6 bases). Trimming took off 2 bases at V and 5 bases at J, with 27 bases between the two ends. The CDR3 contains 19 residues. The germline V gene encodes CDR1 MNHEY and CDR2 SVGEGT. The CDR3 DNA reads TGTGCCAGCAGTTACCATGGACAGTTTTTAATTAAGGGAGGGACTGAAGCTTTCTTT. Amino acids: CASSYHGQFLIKGGTEAFF.

This sequence joins TRBV20-1 and TRBJ2-1; D perhaps matches TRBD1 (5 bases). Trimming took 0 bases from V and 9 from J, leaving 12 bases between them. CDR3 size: 13 residues. The germline V gene encodes CDR1 DFQATT and CDR2 SNEGSKA (reference sequence). Here the CDR3 reads CSARDPSTGEQFF. The CDR3 nucleotides are TGCAGTGCTAGAGATCCCTCCACAGGTGAGCAGTTCTTC.

The sample holds many counts of this clonotype. The chain carries TRBV2 and TRBJ2-5; tentative D call: TRBD1 (5 bases). The V and J ends lost 9 bases and 1 base respectively, with 18 bases between them. The germline V gene encodes CDR1 SNHLY and CDR2 FYNNEI. This CDR3 has 15 amino acids. CDR3 loop: CARTHRNLGQETQYF. CDR3 in DNA: TGTGCCAGAACCCACAGGAATTTGGGCCAAGAGACCCAGTACTTC. Full variable domain (missing parts from reference TRBV2 and TRBJ2-5): EPEVTQTPSHQVTQMGQEVILRCVPISNHLYFYWYRQILGQKVEFLVSFYNNEISEKSEIFDDQFSVERPDGSNFTLKIRSTKLEDSAMYFCARTHRNLGQETQYFGPGTRLLVL.

This clonotype has ten or more counts. This CDR3 is CASSLGGGGQETQYF. In DNA form, the CDR3 reads TGCGCCAGCAGCTTGGGGGGGGGTGGACAAGAGACCCAGTACTTC. This rearrangement joins TRBV5-1 to TRBJ2-5, with 7 nucleotides matching TRBD2. The CDR3 has 15 residues. Losses at the gene ends were 0 bases for V and 2 bases for J; bases not matched to a gene: 4. Germline V gene lookup returns CDR1 SGHRS and CDR2 YFSETQ.